Each of the 18 T cell receptor beta chains below was sequenced from the same sample in a study of molecular identifiers for immune sequencing clone quantification. MiXCR was run by TCRdb on the PCR reads, yielding one entry per CDR3 protein. The data contain approximately 59,000 distinct CDR3 sequences, under 20% of them singletons. Sample: naive CD8+ T cells from blood, with Jurkat cell RNA spiked in. Subset meaning: FACS-sorted CD8+CD4-CCR7+CD45RA+ naive T cells. These receptors all come from a human donor in good health. Some libraries in this study had Jurkat cell RNA spiked in.

In this sample, this clonotype turned up many times. V usage is TRBV19 and J usage is TRBJ1-5; no clear D. This CDR3 has 15 amino acids. Germline V gene lookup returns CDR1 LNHDA and CDR2 SQIVND (reference sequence). Between the trimmed V and J ends, which lost 5 bases and 3 bases, there was a span of 14 bases. The CDR3 nucleotides read TGTGCCAGTAGTGCCTCGATGGGCCCCAATCAGCCCCAGCATTTT. Its translation: CASSASMGPNQPQHF.

This clonotype was counted only a few times. The chain employs TRBV27 and TRBJ2-2; D might be TRBD1 or TRBD2, each matching 5 bases. The CDR3 runs to 16 residues. Trimming stripped 5 bases from V and 0 bases from J, with 13 bases between. Germline loops: CDR1 MNHEY, CDR2 SMNVEV (reference sequence). The CDR3 sequence: CASSGTGTPNTGELFF. DNA for the CDR3: TGTGCCAGCAGTGGAACCGGGACGCCGAACACCGGGGAGCTGTTTTTT.

This clonotype came up many times. The rearrangement links TRBV7-9 to TRBJ2-5; no reliable D call. The CDR3 is made up of 15 amino acids. Trimming shortened V by 4 bases and J by 3 bases, and 15 bases separated the two germline ends. Germline CDR1 SEHNR, CDR2 FQNEAQ (reference sequence). The CDR3 DNA is TGTGCCAGCAGCTCCCCCTATTCGGATGAAGAGACCCAGTACTTC. It yields the protein CASSSPYSDEETQYF.

Of note for this clonotype: One base away lies a much larger clone, so this may be a sequencing read error. This rearrangement joins TRBV27 to TRBJ1-1; D may be TRBD1 (5 bases). Trimming removed 5 bases from V and 2 bases from J, with 12 bases in between. The CDR3 sequence is 14 residues long. Germline V lookup: CDR1 MNHEY, CDR2 SMNVEV (reference sequence). The CDR3 region has the DNA TGTGCCAGCAGTCTTGCAGGGTCTAACACTGAAGCTTTCTTT. It encodes CASSLAGSNTEAFF.

This clonotype occurred many times. This rearrangement joins TRBV30 to TRBJ1-4; the D is unclear. This CDR3 has 12 amino acids. The V gene's germline CDR1 is GTSNPN and CDR2 SVGIG (reference sequence). Trimming shortened V by 1 base and J by 8 bases, and 8 bases separated the two germline ends. The CDR3 sequence is CAWSGGREKLFF. The CDR3 DNA follows: TGTGCCTGGAGTGGCGGCAGGGAAAAACTGTTTTTT.

This clonotype was picked up many times. The genes are TRBV4-1 and TRBJ1-2; D unresolved. The CDR3 is made up of 14 amino acids. V was pared by 4 bases and J by 4 bases, with 13 bases between. Germline CDR1 and CDR2: MGHRA and YSYEKL. The CDR3 DNA is TGCGCCAGCAGCCCACAGAGGGAGGTCTATGGCTACACCTTC. It specifies CASSPQREVYGYTF.

This clonotype appeared many times. J is TRBJ2-3 and V is TRBV7-8, with 11 positions matching TRBD2. This CDR3 is 16 amino acids long. Germline V lookup: CDR1 SGHVS, CDR2 FQNEAQ. The ends lost 5 bases at V and 6 bases at J; junction bases unmatched: 10. The CDR3 DNA sequence: TGTGCCAGCAGCCCAACTAGCGGGAGTAGGACCGATACGCAGTATTTT. Translated, it gives CASSPTSGSRTDTQYF.

Many counts were recorded for this clonotype. V and J are TRBV5-1 and TRBJ2-5, with 8 bases matching TRBD2. Germline V lookup: CDR1 SGHRS, CDR2 YFSETQ. The V gene end was trimmed by 4 bases and the J gene end by 2 bases; junction bases not matched to a gene: 7. This CDR3 contains 15 residues. CDR3 sequence reads: CASSPEVAGQETQYF. CDR3 bases: TGCGCCAGCAGCCCGGAGGTAGCGGGACAAGAGACCCAGTACTTC.

This clonotype has a count of ten or more. This rearrangement joins TRBV12-3 or TRBV12-4 to TRBJ2-4; the D is unclear. The CDR3 has 16 residues. Trimming left V 5 bases short and J 0 bases short, with 14 bases between. The chain's CDR3 is CASSNRDAVAKNIQYF. In DNA, the CDR3 is TGTGCCAGCAGTAATCGAGATGCGGTAGCCAAAAACATTCAGTACTTC.

This clonotype came up a few times. The rearrangement joins TRBV27 to TRBJ2-7; D is unresolved. Trimming removed 1 base from V and 0 bases from J, with 4 bases in between. The germline CDR1 and CDR2 sequences are MNHEY and SMNVEV (reference sequence). The CDR3 has 13 amino acids. In DNA form, the CDR3 reads TGTGCCAGCAGTTTATTGGACTCCTACGAGCAGTACTTC. Translating gives CASSLLDSYEQYF.

As regards this clonotype: One base away lies a much larger clone, so this may be a sequencing read error. This CDR3 reads CASSRDIQGLANTGEPFF. For the CDR3, the DNA is TGTGCCAGCAGCCGCGACATCCAAGGACTAGCGAACACCGGGGAGCCGTTTTTT. V gene TRBV7-6 combines with J gene TRBJ2-2, with 9 bases aligning to TRBD2. The CDR3 totals 18 residues. Germline CDR1 reads SGHVS; CDR2 reads FNYEAQ. Full variable domain (rest looked up from reference TRBV7-6 and TRBJ2-2): GAGVSQSPRYKVTKRGQDVALRCDPISGHVSLYWYRQALGQGPEFLTYFNYEAQQDKSGLPNDRFSAERPEGSISTLTIQRTEQRDSAMYRCASSRDIQGLANTGEPFFGEGSRLTVL.

This clonotype has at least ten counts. The genes are TRBV10-3 and TRBJ1-1; D might be TRBD1 (6 bases). V was shortened by 2 bases and J by 7 bases, with 17 bases between the two germline ends. The germline V gene encodes CDR1 ENHRY and CDR2 SYGVKD. The CDR3 is 15 amino acids. DNA of the CDR3: TGTGCCATCAGTGAGCCACCGGGGGGGGCTGTTGAAGCTTTCTTT. Translation gives CAISEPPGGAVEAFF.

The chain couples TRBV29-1 to TRBJ2-2; D might be TRBD2 (5 bases). Looked up from germline, CDR1 is SQVTM and CDR2 is ANQGSEA. The V gene lost 5 bases and the J gene lost 6 bases, with 16 bases spanning the gap. The CDR3 contains 14 residues. The DNA for the CDR3 is TGCAGCGTTAGACGGACCGAAGCGGCCGGGGAGCTGTTTTTT. Translating gives CSVRRTEAAGELFF.

The rearrangement joins TRBV9 to TRBJ1-2; unclear D gene. With 0 bases removed from V and 5 bases from J, the gap between germline ends came to 23 bases. The CDR3 totals 18 residues. Germline V CDR1 and CDR2: SGDLS, YYNGEE. The CDR3 DNA sequence: TGTGCCAGCAGCGTAGTCCCCAAGTCAAAGTCGGGTCTGTATGGCTACACCTTC. This gives the protein CASSVVPKSKSGLYGYTF. Filled out from reference TRBV9 and TRBJ1-2, the complete variable domain reads DSGVTQTPKHLITATGQRVTLRCSPRSGDLSVYWYQQSLDQGLQFLIQYYNGEERAKGNILERFSAQQFPDLHSELNLSSLELGDSALYFCASSVVPKSKSGLYGYTFGSGTRLTVV.

The J gene is TRBJ2-7, the V gene TRBV12-3 or TRBV12-4; D possibly corresponds to TRBD1 (5 bases). V was clipped by 3 bases and J by 4 bases, with 7 bases between them. The CDR3 consists of 12 residues. CDR3 nucleotides: TGTGCCAGCAGTTTCCAGGGTTACGAGCAGTACTTC. Its translation: CASSFQGYEQYF.

This sequence joins TRBV7-2 and TRBJ2-1; perhaps TRBD1 as D (6 bases). The germline V gene encodes CDR1 SGHTA and CDR2 FQGNSA. This CDR3 comprises 15 residues. V was cut by 7 bases and J by 5 bases, with 18 bases left in between. The CDR3 loop is CASIRTANPNNEQFF. CDR3 DNA: TGTGCCAGCATCCGGACAGCCAACCCCAACAATGAGCAGTTCTTC.

Concerning this clonotype itself: In this CDR3 the conserved last residue, phenylalanine or tryptophan, is missing, so a read error is likely. J is TRBJ2-2 and V is TRBV12-3 or TRBV12-4, with D possibly being TRBD1 (6 bases). The CDR3 consists of 15 residues. With 5 bases removed from V and 4 bases from J, the gap between germline ends came to 14 bases. Here the CDR3 reads CASSLGTPITGELFY. The CDR3 DNA reads TGTGCCAGCAGTCTTGGGACACCGATCACCGGGGAGCTGTTTTAT.

The sample holds a few counts of this clonotype. This may stem from a read error, because a much larger clone lies one nucleotide away. This chain uses TRBV19 with TRBJ2-7; D unclear. Germline assignment: CDR1 LNHDA and CDR2 SQIVND (reference sequence). V was shortened by 11 bases and J by 0 bases, with 14 bases between the two germline ends. The CDR3 totals 13 residues. Written as DNA, the CDR3 is TGTGCCGCCATGGGGTACAGCTCCTACGAGCAGTACTTC. Translation: CAAMGYSSYEQYF.